A selection of T cell receptor beta chains follows, all from one sample in a study of T cells in pancreatic ductal adenocarcinoma. Generated by immunoSEQ multiplex PCR, the TCRdb table keeps only in-frame clones and is missing some. Of around 15,000 clones in the sample, about 90% are singletons; the top ten hold approximately 15%. The specimen sequenced was PBMCs. These receptors were collected from a human donor with pancreatic ductal adenocarcinoma. The CDR3 runs from the conserved cysteine through the conserved F or W. The order of the fields is D gene, clone size, V gene, J gene, CDR3 protein, CDR3 DNA. The D gene is left open where the match is weak. Where a row states a size, it is once, few, many or the class of an expanded clone; other rows omit it.

TRBD1,-,TRBV6-1,TRBJ1-1,CASTGGARTEAFF,TGTGCCAGCACAGGGGGCGCGAGGACTGAAGCTTTCTTT
TRBD1,once,TRBV30,TRBJ1-1,CACNSGTGGAGEAFF,TGTGCCTGTAACTCCGGGACAGGGGGCGCGGGTGAAGCTTTCTTT
TRBD1,-,TRBV7-2,TRBJ1-2,CASSLVAPRTGGAGYTF,TGTGCCAGCAGCTTAGTAGCGCCTAGGACAGGGGGCGCTGGCTACACCTTC
-,-,TRBV28,TRBJ1-2,CASSLWQSGGPTYGYTF,TGTGCCAGCAGTTTATGGCAATCGGGGGGGCCCACCTATGGCTACACCTTC
-,-,TRBV10-1,TRBJ2-2,CASSESIAAGELFF,TGCGCCAGCAGTGAGTCGATAGCTGCCGGGGAGCTGTTTTTT
TRBD2,-,TRBV5-6,TRBJ2-1,CASSLILAESYNEQFF,TGTGCCAGCAGCTTGATACTAGCGGAATCCTACAATGAGCAGTTCTTC
-,-,TRBV4-1,TRBJ2-3,CASSQGRKRSTDTQYF,TGCGCCAGCAGCCAAGGTCGGAAGCGGAGCACAGATACGCAGTATTTT
TRBD2,-,TRBV4-1,TRBJ2-1,CASSHLGERGPELEQFF,TGCGCCAGCAGCCACCTCGGGGAGCGGGGGCCGGAATTGGAGCAGTTCTTC
TRBD2,few,TRBV9,TRBJ2-1,CASSVEGLAGPLYNEQFF,TGTGCCAGCAGCGTAGAGGGACTAGCGGGGCCACTATACAATGAGCAGTTCTTC
-,-,TRBV7-2,TRBJ1-2,CASSLARGGTGGYTF,TGTGCCAGCAGCTTAGCGCGCGGAGGCACGGGGGGCTACACCTTC
TRBD1,-,TRBV9,TRBJ1-5,CASSPGTGNSNQPQHF,TGTGCCAGCAGCCCCGGGACAGGAAATAGCAATCAGCCCCAGCATTTT
-,-,TRBV10-3,TRBJ2-7,CAISDDSSYEQYF,TGTGCCATCAGTGATGACAGCTCCTACGAGCAGTACTTC
-,-,TRBV30,TRBJ2-3,CAWSPRTPSTDTQYF,TGTGCCTGGAGTCCTAGGACTCCTAGCACAGATACGCAGTATTTT
TRBD1,few,TRBV9,TRBJ1-6,CASSVGPTGGAYNSPLHF,TGTGCCAGCAGCGTAGGGCCAACAGGGGGCGCCTATAATTCACCCCTCCACTTT
TRBD1,-,TRBV29-1,TRBJ1-1,CSVEDRPGRGRTEAFF,TGCAGCGTTGAAGATCGTCCCGGCAGGGGGCGGACTGAAGCTTTCTTT
TRBD1,-,TRBV29-1,TRBJ1-1,CNVRDRGPLSEAFF,TGCAACGTCCGGGACAGGGGGCCCCTCTCTGAAGCTTTCTTT
-,few,TRBV7-2,TRBJ2-1,CASSLSWGEQFF,TGTGCCAGCAGCTTGTCGTGGGGTGAGCAGTTCTTC
-,once,TRBV4-2,TRBJ2-7,CASSQGVSYEQYF,TGTGCCAGCAGCCAAGGGGTGTCCTACGAGCAGTACTTC
TRBD1,-,TRBV7-3,TRBJ1-2,CASSLEGGRGGYGYTF,TGTGCCAGCAGCTTAGAAGGGGGCAGGGGCGGGTATGGCTACACCTTC
TRBD1,-,TRBV6-1,TRBJ1-1,CASSIIGQGNTEAFF,TGTGCCAGCAGTATTATCGGACAGGGGAACACTGAAGCTTTCTTT
-,-,TRBV5-4,TRBJ1-1,CASSLNTEAFF,TGTGCCAGCAGCTTGAACACTGAAGCTTTCTTT
TRBD1,-,TRBV15,TRBJ1-2,CATSHPGQGARRIVDYGYTF,TGTGCCACCAGCCATCCGGGACAGGGGGCGCGTAGGATTGTAGACTATGGCTACACCTTC
TRBD1,-,TRBV5-1,TRBJ1-3,CASSLDLRTGRNTIYF,TGCGCCAGCAGCTTGGATCTTAGGACAGGGAGAAACACCATATATTTT
TRBD1,-,TRBV7-2,TRBJ2-7,CASRDEGAPKYEQYF,TGTGCCAGCAGGGACGAGGGGGCGCCGAAATACGAGCAGTACTTC
TRBD1,-,TRBV9,TRBJ1-1,CASREGTGAVNTEAFF,TGTGCCAGCAGGGAGGGGACAGGGGCCGTGAACACTGAAGCTTTCTTT
-,once,TRBV7-9,TRBJ2-1,CASSPPGSTYNEQFF,TGTGCCAGCAGCCCCCCCGGGAGTACCTACAATGAGCAGTTCTTC
-,-,TRBV30,TRBJ1-3,CAWSGTESGNTIYF,TGTGCCTGGAGTGGGACGGAATCTGGAAACACCATATATTTT
TRBD2,-,TRBV7-6,TRBJ2-1,CASSLEVAGVPEFF,TGTGCCAGCAGCTTAGAGGTAGCGGGAGTTCCCGAGTTCTTC
TRBD1,-,TRBV7-8,TRBJ2-6,CASSLVSTGTGTGANVLTF,TGTGCCAGCAGCTTAGTTTCTACCGGGACAGGGACCGGGGCCAACGTCCTGACTTTC
TRBD1,-,TRBV19,TRBJ1-2,CASSIETGGGFGYTF,TGTGCCAGTAGTATAGAGACAGGGGGCGGCTTTGGCTACACCTTC
-,once,TRBV9,TRBJ2-1,CASSLGRGYYNEQFF,TGTGCCAGCAGTCTGGGGCGGGGCTACTACAATGAGCAGTTCTTC
TRBD1,-,TRBV10-3,TRBJ2-1,CAISDETGGLYNEQFF,TGTGCCATCAGTGACGAAACAGGGGGCCTTTACAATGAGCAGTTCTTC
-,few,TRBV2,TRBJ2-5,CASRGVGTGQETQYF,TGTGCCAGCAGAGGGGTGGGGACTGGCCAAGAGACCCAGTACTTC
TRBD1,few,TRBV9,TRBJ1-1,CASSVGAGGSNTEAFF,TGTGCCAGCAGCGTAGGGGCAGGGGGCTCGAACACTGAAGCTTTCTTT
-,-,TRBV6-1,TRBJ2-7,CASSERDWDDEQYF,TGTGCCAGCAGTGAGAGGGACTGGGACGACGAGCAGTACTTC
TRBD2,-,TRBV7-2,TRBJ2-7,CASSSRTSGGAVEQYF,TGTGCCAGCAGCTCTAGGACTAGCGGGGGGGCGGTAGAGCAGTACTTC
TRBD1,-,TRBV4-2,TRBJ1-6,CASSQDLGTGLGSYNSPLHF,TGTGCCAGCAGCCAAGATCTCGGGACAGGGCTCGGGTCCTATAATTCACCCCTCCACTTT
-,-,TRBV10-2,TRBJ1-3,CASSPPGGVLSGNTIYF,TGCGCCAGCAGCCCCCCGGGCGGGGTCCTCTCTGGAAACACCATATATTTT
TRBD1,-,TRBV7-6,TRBJ2-1,CASSLAATGTGAYNEQFF,TGTGCCAGCAGCCTCGCGGCCACAGGGACAGGCGCCTACAATGAGCAGTTCTTC
TRBD2,-,TRBV7-8,TRBJ2-3,CASSPPLREGTDTQYF,TGTGCCAGCAGTCCACCCCTTCGGGAGGGCACAGATACGCAGTATTTT
-,few,TRBV7-2,TRBJ2-7,CASSSVTGTIEQYF,TGTGCCAGCAGCTCAGTCACCGGGACAATCGAGCAGTACTTC
TRBD1,-,TRBV5-4,TRBJ1-2,CASGTGGSNYGYTF,TGTGCCAGCGGGACAGGGGGATCCAACTATGGCTACACCTTC
TRBD2,-,TRBV4-3,TRBJ2-7,CASSQDRLAGPYEQYF,TGCGCCAGCAGCCAAGATCGTCTAGCGGGGCCCTACGAGCAGTACTTC
TRBD1,-,TRBV13,TRBJ2-7,CASSSGQGAQSYEQYF,TGTGCCAGCAGCTCGGGACAGGGGGCGCAATCCTACGAGCAGTACTTC
-,-,TRBV7-3,TRBJ1-1,CASSLAYSDTEAFF,TGTGCCAGCAGCTTAGCGTATTCGGACACTGAAGCTTTCTTT